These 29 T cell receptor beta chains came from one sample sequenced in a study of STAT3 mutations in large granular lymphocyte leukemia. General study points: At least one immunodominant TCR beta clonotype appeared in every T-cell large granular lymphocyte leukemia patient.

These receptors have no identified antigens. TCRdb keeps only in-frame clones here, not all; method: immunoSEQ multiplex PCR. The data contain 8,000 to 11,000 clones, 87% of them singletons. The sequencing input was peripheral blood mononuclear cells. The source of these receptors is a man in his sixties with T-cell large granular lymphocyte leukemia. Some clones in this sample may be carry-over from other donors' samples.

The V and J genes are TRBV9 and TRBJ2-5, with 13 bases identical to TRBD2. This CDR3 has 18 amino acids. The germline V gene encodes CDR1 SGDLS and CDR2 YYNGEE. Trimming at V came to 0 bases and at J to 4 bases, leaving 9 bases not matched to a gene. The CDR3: CASSVGRTSGSVGETQYF. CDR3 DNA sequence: TGTGCCAGCAGCGTAGGCCGGACTAGCGGGAGTGTAGGAGAGACCCAGTACTTC. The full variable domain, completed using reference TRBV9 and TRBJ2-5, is DSGVTQTPKHLITATGQRVTLRCSPRSGDLSVYWYQQSLDQGLQFLIQYYNGEERAKGNILERFSAQQFPDLHSELNLSSLELGDSALYFCASSVGRTSGSVGETQYFGPGTRLLVL.

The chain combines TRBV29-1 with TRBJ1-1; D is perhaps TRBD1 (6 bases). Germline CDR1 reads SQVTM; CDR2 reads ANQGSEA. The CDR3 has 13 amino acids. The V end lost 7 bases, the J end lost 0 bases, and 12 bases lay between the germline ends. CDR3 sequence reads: CSAEQGMNTEAFF. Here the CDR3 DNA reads TGCAGCGCCGAACAGGGAATGAACACTGAAGCTTTCTTT.

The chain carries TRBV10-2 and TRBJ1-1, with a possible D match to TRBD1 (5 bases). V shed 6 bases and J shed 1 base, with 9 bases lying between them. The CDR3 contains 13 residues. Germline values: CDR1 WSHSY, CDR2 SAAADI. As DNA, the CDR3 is TGCGCCAGCAGACTCGGACAGAACACTGAAGCTTTCTTT. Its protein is CASRLGQNTEAFF.

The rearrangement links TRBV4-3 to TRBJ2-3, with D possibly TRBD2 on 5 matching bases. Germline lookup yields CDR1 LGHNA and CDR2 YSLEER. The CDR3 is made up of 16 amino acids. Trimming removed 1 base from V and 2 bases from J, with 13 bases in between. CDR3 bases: TGCGCCAGCAGCCAAGCAGCGGCTACTATCACAGATACGCAGTATTTT. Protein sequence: CASSQAAATITDTQYF.

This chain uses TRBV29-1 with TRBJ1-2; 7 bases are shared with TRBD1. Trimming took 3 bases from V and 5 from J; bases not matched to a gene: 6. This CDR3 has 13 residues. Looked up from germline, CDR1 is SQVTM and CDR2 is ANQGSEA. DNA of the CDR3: TGCAGCGTTGACGACAGGGAGCGGTATGGCTACACCTTC. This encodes CSVDDRERYGYTF.

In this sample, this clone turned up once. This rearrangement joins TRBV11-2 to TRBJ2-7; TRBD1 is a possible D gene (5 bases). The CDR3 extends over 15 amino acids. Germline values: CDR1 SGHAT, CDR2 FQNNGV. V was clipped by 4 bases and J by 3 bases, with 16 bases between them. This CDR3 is CASSSPVRAIYEQYF. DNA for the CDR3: TGTGCCAGCAGCTCCCCCGTCAGGGCGATCTACGAGCAGTACTTC.

In DNA form, the CDR3 reads TGTGCCAGCAGTGAGCCACCGGGACGGCCGGATGAAAAACTGTTTTTT. This encodes CASSEPPGRPDEKLFF. The genes are TRBV25-1 and TRBJ1-4, with a tentative D call TRBD1 (5 bases). The CDR3 consists of 16 residues. Per germline, CDR1 MGHDK and CDR2 SYGVNS. V lost 3 bases and J lost 6, with 17 bases in between.

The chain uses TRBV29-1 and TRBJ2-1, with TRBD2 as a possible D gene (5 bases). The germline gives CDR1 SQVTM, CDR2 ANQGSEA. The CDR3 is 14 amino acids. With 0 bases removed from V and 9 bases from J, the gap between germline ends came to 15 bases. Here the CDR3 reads CSVEDDGVSSEQFF. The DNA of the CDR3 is TGCAGCGTTGAAGACGACGGGGTTAGCAGTGAGCAGTTCTTC.

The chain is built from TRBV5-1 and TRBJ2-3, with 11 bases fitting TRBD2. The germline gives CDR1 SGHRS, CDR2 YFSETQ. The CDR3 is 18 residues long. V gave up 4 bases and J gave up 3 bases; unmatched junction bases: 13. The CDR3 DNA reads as TGCGCCAGCAGCCCACGACTAGCGGGAATTCGTGGTACAGATACGCAGTATTTT. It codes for CASSPRLAGIRGTDTQYF.

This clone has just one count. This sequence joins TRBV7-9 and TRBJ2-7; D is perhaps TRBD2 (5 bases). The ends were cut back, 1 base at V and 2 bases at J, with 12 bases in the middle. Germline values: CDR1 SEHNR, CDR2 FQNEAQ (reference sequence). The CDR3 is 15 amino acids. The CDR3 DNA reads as TGTGCCAGCAGCTTAGGGGTCGGGGTTCCCTACGAGCAGTACTTC. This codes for CASSLGVGVPYEQYF.

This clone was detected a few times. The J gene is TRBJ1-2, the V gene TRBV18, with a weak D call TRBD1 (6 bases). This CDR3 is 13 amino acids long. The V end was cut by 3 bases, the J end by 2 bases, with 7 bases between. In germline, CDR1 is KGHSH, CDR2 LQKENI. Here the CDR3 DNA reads TGTGCCAGCTCACCGGGACACAACTATGGCTACACCTTC. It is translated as CASSPGHNYGYTF.

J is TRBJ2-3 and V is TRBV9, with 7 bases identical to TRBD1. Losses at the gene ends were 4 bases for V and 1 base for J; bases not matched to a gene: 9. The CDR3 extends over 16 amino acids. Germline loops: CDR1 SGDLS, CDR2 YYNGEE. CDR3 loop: CASSSAGTDGTDTQYF. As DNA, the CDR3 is TGTGCCAGCAGCTCAGCCGGGACAGATGGCACAGATACGCAGTATTTT.

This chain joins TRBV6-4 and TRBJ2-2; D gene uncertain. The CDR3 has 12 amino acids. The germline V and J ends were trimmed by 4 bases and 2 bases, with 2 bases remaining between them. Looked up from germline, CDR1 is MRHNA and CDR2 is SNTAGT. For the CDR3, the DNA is TGTGCCAGCAGTGTTAACACCGGGGAGCTGTTTTTT. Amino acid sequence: CASSVNTGELFF.

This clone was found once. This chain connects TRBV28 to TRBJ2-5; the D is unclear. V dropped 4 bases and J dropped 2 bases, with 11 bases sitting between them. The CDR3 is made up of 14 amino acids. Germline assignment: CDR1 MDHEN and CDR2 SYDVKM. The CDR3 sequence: CASSSWTTQETQYF. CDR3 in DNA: TGTGCCAGCAGTTCCTGGACGACTCAAGAGACCCAGTACTTC. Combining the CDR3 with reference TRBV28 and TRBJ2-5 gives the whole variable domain DVKVTQSSRYLVKRTGEKVFLECVQDMDHENMFWYRQDPGLGLRLIYFSYDVKMKEKGDIPEGYSVSREKKERFSLILESASTNQTSMYLCASSSWTTQETQYFGPGTRLLVL.

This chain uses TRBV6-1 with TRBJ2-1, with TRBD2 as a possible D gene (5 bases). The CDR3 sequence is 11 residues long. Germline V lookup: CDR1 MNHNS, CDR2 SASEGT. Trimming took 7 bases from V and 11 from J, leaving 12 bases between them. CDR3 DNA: TGTGCCAGCAATGGACTTCCCAAGCAGTTCTTC. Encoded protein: CASNGLPKQFF.

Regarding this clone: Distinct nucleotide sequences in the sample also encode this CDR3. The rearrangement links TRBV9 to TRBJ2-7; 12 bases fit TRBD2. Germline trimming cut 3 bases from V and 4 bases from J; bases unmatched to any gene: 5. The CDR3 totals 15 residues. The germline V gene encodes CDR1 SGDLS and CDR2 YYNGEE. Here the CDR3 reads CASSAATSGSYEQYF. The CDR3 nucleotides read TGTGCCAGCAGCGCAGCGACTAGCGGGAGTTACGAGCAGTACTTC. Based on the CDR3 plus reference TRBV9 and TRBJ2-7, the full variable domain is DSGVTQTPKHLITATGQRVTLRCSPRSGDLSVYWYQQSLDQGLQFLIQYYNGEERAKGNILERFSAQQFPDLHSELNLSSLELGDSALYFCASSAATSGSYEQYFGPGTRLTVT.

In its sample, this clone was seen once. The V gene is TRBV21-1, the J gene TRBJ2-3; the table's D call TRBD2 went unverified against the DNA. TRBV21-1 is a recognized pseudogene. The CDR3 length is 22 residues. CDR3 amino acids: CASSSSSVGVGVPGGGADTQYF. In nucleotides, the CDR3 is TGTGCCAGCAGCAGTAGCTCTGTTGGGGTGGGTGTCCCCGGAGGAGGGGCAGATACGCAGTATTTT.

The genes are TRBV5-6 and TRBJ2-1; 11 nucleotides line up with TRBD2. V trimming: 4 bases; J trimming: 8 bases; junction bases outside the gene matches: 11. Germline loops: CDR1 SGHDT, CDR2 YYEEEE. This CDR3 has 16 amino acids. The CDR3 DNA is TGTGCCAGCAGCAAAGGGCCGGGACTAGCGGTGGATGAGCAGTTCTTC. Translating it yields CASSKGPGLAVDEQFF. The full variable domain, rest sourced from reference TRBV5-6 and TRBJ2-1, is DAGVTQSPTHLIKTRGQQVTLRCSPKSGHDTVSWYQQALGQGPQFIFQYYEEEERQRGNFPDRFSGHQFPNYSSELNVNALLLGDSALYLCASSKGPGLAVDEQFFGPGTRLTVL.

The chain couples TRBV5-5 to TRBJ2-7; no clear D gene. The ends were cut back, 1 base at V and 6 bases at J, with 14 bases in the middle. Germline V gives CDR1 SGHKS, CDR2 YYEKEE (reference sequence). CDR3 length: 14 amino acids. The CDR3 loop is CASSLRSSTSEQYF. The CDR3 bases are TGTGCCAGCAGCTTGAGGTCCTCGACCTCCGAGCAGTACTTC.

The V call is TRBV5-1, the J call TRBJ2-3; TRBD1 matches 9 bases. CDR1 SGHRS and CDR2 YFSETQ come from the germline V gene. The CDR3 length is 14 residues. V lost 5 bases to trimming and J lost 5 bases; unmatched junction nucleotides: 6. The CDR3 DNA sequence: TGCGCCAGCAGACAGGGGGCGCCGGAAGATACGCAGTATTTT. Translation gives CASRQGAPEDTQYF.

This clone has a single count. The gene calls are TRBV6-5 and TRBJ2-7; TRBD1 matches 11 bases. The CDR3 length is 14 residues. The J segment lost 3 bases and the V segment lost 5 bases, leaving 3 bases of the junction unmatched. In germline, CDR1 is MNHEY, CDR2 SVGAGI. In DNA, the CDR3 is TGTGCCAGCAGTCCGGACAGGGGGCACTACGAGCAGTACTTC. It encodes CASSPDRGHYEQYF.

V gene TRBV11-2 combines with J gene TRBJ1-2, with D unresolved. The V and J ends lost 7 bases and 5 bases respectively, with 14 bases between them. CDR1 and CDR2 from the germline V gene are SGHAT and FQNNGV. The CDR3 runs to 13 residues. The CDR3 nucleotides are TGTGCCAGCACCCCAGACGGAATATATGGCTACACCTTC. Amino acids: CASTPDGIYGYTF.

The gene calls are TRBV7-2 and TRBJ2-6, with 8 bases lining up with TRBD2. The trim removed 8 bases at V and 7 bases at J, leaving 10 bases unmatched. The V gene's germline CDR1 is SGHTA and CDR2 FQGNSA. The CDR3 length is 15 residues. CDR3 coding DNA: TGTGCCAGCCCTTCGGGGGGGGGCAGTGCCAACGTCCTGACTTTC. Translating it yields CASPSGGGSANVLTF. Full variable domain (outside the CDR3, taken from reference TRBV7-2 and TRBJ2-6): GAGVSQSPSNKVTEKGKDVELRCDPISGHTALYWYRQSLGQGLEFLIYFQGNSAPDKSGLPSDRFSAERTGGSVSTLTIQRTQQEDSAVYLCASPSGGGSANVLTFGAGSRLTVL.

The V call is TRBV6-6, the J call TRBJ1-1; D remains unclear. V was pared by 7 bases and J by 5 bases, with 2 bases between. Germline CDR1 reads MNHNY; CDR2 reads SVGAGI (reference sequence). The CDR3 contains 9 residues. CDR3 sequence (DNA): TGTGCCAGCACTACTGAAGCTTTCTTT. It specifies CASTTEAFF.

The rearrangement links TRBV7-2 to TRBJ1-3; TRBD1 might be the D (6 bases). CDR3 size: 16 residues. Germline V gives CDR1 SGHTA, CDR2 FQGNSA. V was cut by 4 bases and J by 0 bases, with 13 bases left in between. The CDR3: CASSSGTFVSGNTIYF. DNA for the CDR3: TGTGCCAGCAGCTCCGGGACATTCGTCTCTGGAAACACCATATATTTT.

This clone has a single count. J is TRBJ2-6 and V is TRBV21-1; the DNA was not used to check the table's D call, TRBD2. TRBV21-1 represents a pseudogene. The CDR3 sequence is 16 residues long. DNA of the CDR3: TGTGCCAGCAGCAAAGAGACTGGAGCTGGGGCCAACGTCCTGACTTTC. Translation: CASSKETGAGANVLTF.

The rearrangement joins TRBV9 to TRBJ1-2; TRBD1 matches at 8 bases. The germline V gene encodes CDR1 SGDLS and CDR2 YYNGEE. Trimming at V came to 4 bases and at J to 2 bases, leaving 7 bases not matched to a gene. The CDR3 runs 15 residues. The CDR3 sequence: CASSLTGQGNYGYTF. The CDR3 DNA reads TGTGCCAGCAGCTTGACCGGACAGGGAAACTATGGCTACACCTTC.

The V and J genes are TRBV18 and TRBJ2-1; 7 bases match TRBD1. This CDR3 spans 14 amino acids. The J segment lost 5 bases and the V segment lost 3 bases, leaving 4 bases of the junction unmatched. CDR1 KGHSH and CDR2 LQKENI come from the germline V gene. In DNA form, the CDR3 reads TGTGCCAGCTCACCGACAGGGTTGGACAATGAGCAGTTCTTC. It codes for CASSPTGLDNEQFF.

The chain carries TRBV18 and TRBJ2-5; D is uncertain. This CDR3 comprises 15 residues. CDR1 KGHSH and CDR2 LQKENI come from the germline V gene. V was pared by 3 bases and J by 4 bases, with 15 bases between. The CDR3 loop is CASSPFDQPPETQYF. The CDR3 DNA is TGTGCCAGCTCACCCTTTGACCAGCCCCCAGAGACCCAGTACTTC.